These 9 T cell receptor beta chains were sequenced from one sample in a study of identifying expanded T cells in peripheral blood. TCRdb's table, derived via immunoSEQ multiplex PCR, lists solely in-frame clones and lacks some. The repertoire holds approximately 110,000 clones, with approximately 90% as singletons. The source material was blood. All receptors derive from a person aged 18 to 75 in good health.

V is TRBV4-1 and J is TRBJ1-1; no firm D call. The CDR3 runs to 13 residues. V was clipped by 0 bases and J by 12 bases, with 14 bases between them. Germline CDR1 and CDR2: MGHRA and YSYEKL. CDR3 nucleotides: TGCGCCAGCAGCCAAGATCTTGCGCTGACGACTTTCTTT. As protein: CASSQDLALTTFF.

The count of this clone is one. V gene TRBV6-5 combines with J gene TRBJ2-3; TRBD2 matches at 7 bases. This CDR3 is 15 amino acids long. Per the germline V gene, CDR1 is MNHEY and CDR2 is SVGAGI. V dropped 3 bases and J dropped 2; count of bases not matched to a gene: 5. In nucleotides, the CDR3 is TGTGCCAGCAGTTATGGGGGGGGGTACACAGATACGCAGTATTTT. Translation: CASSYGGGYTDTQYF.

The chain recombines TRBV7-9 with TRBJ1-4; D call uncertain. This CDR3 has 14 amino acids. Trimming removed 4 bases at V and 7 bases at J, with 13 bases between. CDR1 SEHNR and CDR2 FQNEAQ come from the germline V gene (reference sequence). CDR3 amino acids: CASSSREGGEKLFF. CDR3 coding DNA: TGTGCCAGCAGCTCCCGGGAGGGAGGTGAAAAACTGTTTTTT.

The chain has TRBV9 and TRBJ2-6, with D uncertain. The V end lost 0 bases, the J end lost 2 bases, and 9 bases lay between the germline ends. Germline V lookup: CDR1 SGDLS, CDR2 YYNGEE. The CDR3 is 16 residues long. CDR3 coding DNA: TGTGCCAGCAGCGTAGTGAGCCGTACTGGGGCCAACGTCCTGACTTTC. It yields the protein CASSVVSRTGANVLTF.

V and J are TRBV7-8 and TRBJ2-3; TRBD1 aligns across 7 bases. Trimming cost V 9 bases and J 0 bases; bases outside gene matches: 9. Germline V CDR1 and CDR2: SGHVS, FQNEAQ. The CDR3 has 15 amino acids. This CDR3 is CASRPGTVSTDTQYF. CDR3 nucleotide sequence: TGTGCCAGTCGCCCCGGGACAGTTAGCACAGATACGCAGTATTTT.

This chain uses TRBV7-9 with TRBJ1-3, with 10 bases fitting TRBD1. Germline CDR1 is SEHNR and CDR2 is FQNEAQ (reference sequence). The CDR3 runs 16 residues. After removal of 4 bases from V and 4 bases from J, the junction contained 7 bases not matched to a gene. CDR3 residues: CASSSPDRGKGNTIYF. CDR3 nucleotides: TGTGCCAGCAGCTCCCCGGACAGGGGGAAAGGAAACACCATATATTTT.

The CDR3 here is CASSLGTDTGYTF. The CDR3 nucleotides read TGTGCCAGCAGCCTGGGGACAGACACTGGCTACACCTTC. The J gene is TRBJ1-2, the V gene TRBV4-2; 7 bases align to TRBD1. The V segment lost 4 bases and the J segment 7 bases; nucleotides outside the gene matches: 6. Germline lookup yields CDR1 LGHNA and CDR2 YNFKEQ. The CDR3 covers 13 residues.

The V and J genes are TRBV11-2 and TRBJ2-3, with D unresolved. Per germline, CDR1 SGHAT and CDR2 FQNNGV. The CDR3 is made up of 15 amino acids. V gave up 1 base and J gave up 3 bases, with 11 bases separating them. This CDR3 is CASSLGSGGTDTQYF. DNA for the CDR3: TGTGCCAGCAGCTTAGGTTCAGGTGGTACAGATACGCAGTATTTT.

This clone was counted at least ten times. The rearrangement links TRBV7-6 to TRBJ1-2; 7 nucleotides line up with TRBD1. The CDR3 is 16 amino acids. With 5 bases clipped from V and 7 bases from J, the junction kept 16 bases outside the gene matches. Germline V lookup: CDR1 SGHVS, CDR2 FNYEAQ. CDR3 protein: CASSPRADRVDRGYTF. The CDR3 DNA is TGTGCCAGCAGCCCCCGGGCAGACAGGGTGGATCGTGGCTACACCTTC. Complete variable domain (other parts from reference TRBV7-6 and TRBJ1-2): GAGVSQSPRYKVTKRGQDVALRCDPISGHVSLYWYRQALGQGPEFLTYFNYEAQQDKSGLPNDRFSAERPEGSISTLTIQRTEQRDSAMYRCASSPRADRVDRGYTFGSGTRLTVV.